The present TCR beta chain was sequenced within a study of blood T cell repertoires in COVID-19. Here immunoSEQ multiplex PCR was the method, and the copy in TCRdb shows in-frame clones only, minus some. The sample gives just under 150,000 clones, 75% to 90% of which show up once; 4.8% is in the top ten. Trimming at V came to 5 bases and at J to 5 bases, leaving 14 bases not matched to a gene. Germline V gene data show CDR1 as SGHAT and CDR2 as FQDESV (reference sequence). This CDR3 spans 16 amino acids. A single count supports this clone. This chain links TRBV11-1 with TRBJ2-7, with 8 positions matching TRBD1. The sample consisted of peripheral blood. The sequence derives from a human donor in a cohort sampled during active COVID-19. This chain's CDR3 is CASSGRVATGVDEQYF. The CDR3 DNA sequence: TGTGCCAGCAGCGGCAGGGTCGCGACAGGGGTTGACGAGCAGTACTTC.